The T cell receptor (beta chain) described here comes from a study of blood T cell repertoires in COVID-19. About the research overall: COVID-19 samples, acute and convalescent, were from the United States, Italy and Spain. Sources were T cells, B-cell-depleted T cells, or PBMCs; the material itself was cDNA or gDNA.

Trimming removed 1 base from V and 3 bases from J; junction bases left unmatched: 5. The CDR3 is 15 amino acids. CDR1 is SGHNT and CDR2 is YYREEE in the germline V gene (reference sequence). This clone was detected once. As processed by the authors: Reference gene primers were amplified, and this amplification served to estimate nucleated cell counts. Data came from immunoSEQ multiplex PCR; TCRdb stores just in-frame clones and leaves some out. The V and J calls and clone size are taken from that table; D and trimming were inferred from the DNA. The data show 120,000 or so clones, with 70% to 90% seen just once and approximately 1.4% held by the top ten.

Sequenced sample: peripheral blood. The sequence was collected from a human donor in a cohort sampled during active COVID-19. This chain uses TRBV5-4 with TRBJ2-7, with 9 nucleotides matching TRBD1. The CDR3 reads CASSLRGQGSYEQYF. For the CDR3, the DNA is TGTGCCAGCAGCTTGCGAGGACAGGGGAGCTACGAGCAGTACTTC.